These 18 T cell receptor beta chains were sequenced from one sample in a study of tissue T cells after allogeneic stem cell transplantation. Using immunoSEQ multiplex PCR, the repertoire was profiled, and TCRdb retains in-frame clones only, with some absent. Of about 1,800 clones in the sample, 48% were seen once. Time point here: mouse harvest day 14 after allogeneic transplant. Mouse grafts combined 10^7 T-cell-depleted bone marrow cells with 10^6 splenic CD5+ T cells. Sequenced: gut tissue. Receptors were obtained from a female BALB/c mouse given C57BL/6 T cells with graft-versus-host disease after an allogeneic hematopoietic cell transplant.

About this clone: The gene names here belong to mouse. Coverage ceases 1 residue before the CDR3 finishes, and the germline J gene fills in the end. The chain recombines TRBV20 with TRBJ2-1; the match to TRBD2 covers 9 bases. The CDR3 loop spans 15 amino acids. Germline trimming cut 0 bases from V and 3 bases from J; bases unmatched to any gene: 3. Germline loops: CDR1 GFQATS, CDR2 STVNSAI. The sequenced CDR3 bases are TGTGGTGCTAGGGACTGGGGGGGGTCCTATGCTGAGCAGTTC. This gives the protein CGARDWGGSYAEQF. The complete CDR3 reads CGARDWGGSYAEQFF.

As to this clone: Mouse gene names and germline throughout. With the read ending 1 residue before the CDR3 end, the germline J gene is used to fill in that end. This chain joins TRBV16 and TRBJ2-3; 8 bases match TRBD2. Germline V gives CDR1 SGHSA, CDR2 FRNQAP. V gave up 4 bases and J gave up 3 bases; unmatched junction bases: 0. The CDR3 spans 13 residues. The CDR3 sequence is CASSWGGAETLYF. CDR3 DNA, as far as it was read: TGTGCAAGCAGCTGGGGGGGCGCAGAAACGCTGTAT.

On this clone: All gene names here are mouse names. The observed sequence ends 1 residue before the CDR3 terminus, with the missing tail filled in from the germline J gene. This chain links TRBV13-1 with TRBJ2-3, with D maybe TRBD2 (6 bases). This CDR3 has 15 residues. V lost 4 bases to trimming and J lost 0 bases, with 12 bases between them. Germline CDR1 and CDR2: NSHNY and SYGAGN. Incomplete CDR3 DNA: TGTGCCAGCAGTATCCGGGACTTTAGTGCAGAAACGCTGTAT. It translates to CASSIRDFSAETLY. In full, the CDR3 reads CASSIRDFSAETLYF.

This clone has just a few counts. Gene and germline names: mouse. The CDR3 end falls 1 residue outside the read, so it is completed with the germline J gene. The chain has TRBV16 and TRBJ1-1; D unresolved. The V gene lost 1 base and the J gene lost 0 bases, with 6 bases spanning the gap. The germline V gene has CDR1 SGHSA and CDR2 FRNQAP. The length of the CDR3 is 14 residues. CDR3 sequence: CASSLVGANTEVFF. CDR3 DNA, as far as it was read: TGTGCAAGCAGCTTAGTGGGTGCAAACACAGAAGTCTTC. Drawing the rest from reference TRBV16 and TRBJ1-1, the complete variable domain is NAGVIQTPRHKVTGKGQEATLWCEPISGHSAVFWYRQTIVQGLEFLTYFRNQAPIDDSGMPKERFSAQMPNQSHSTLKIQSTQPQDSAVYLCASSLVGANTEVFFGKGTRLTVV.

This clone was detected only a few times. Germline and genes here are mouse. CDR3 loop: CASSLQGTQYF. Incomplete CDR3 DNA: TGTGCCAGCAGTCTCCAGGGGACACAGTAC. The chain carries TRBV26 and TRBJ2-7; TRBD1 might be the D (6 bases). The read comes to an end 1 residue before the CDR3 does, leaving the germline J gene to fill in the end. Trimming pared 3 bases from V and 9 bases from J, leaving 9 bases between. The CDR3 loop spans 11 amino acids. The germline CDR1 and CDR2 sequences are KGHPV and FQNQEV (reference sequence). Supplemented by reference TRBV26 and TRBJ2-7, the full variable domain reads NSKVIQTPRYLVKGQGQKAKMRCIPEKGHPVVFWYQQNKNNEFKFLINFQNQEVLQQIDMTEKRFSAECPSNSPCSLEIQSSEAGDSALYLCASSLQGTQYFGPGTRLTVL.

For this clone: Mouse germline and gene names are used. The read ends 1 residue early relative to the CDR3; the germline J gene fills the gap. The V call is TRBV19, the J call TRBJ1-3; D uncertain. The CDR3 loop spans 16 amino acids. CDR1 is FNHDT, CDR2 SITEND, per germline (reference sequence). Trimming removed 0 bases from V and 4 bases from J, with 14 bases in between. CDR3 DNA (partial): TGTGCCAGCAGTATAGCTGCGGCGCAGAAAGGAAATACGCTCTAT. This encodes CASSIAAAQKGNTLY. The full CDR3 sequence reads CASSIAAAQKGNTLYF.

On this clone itself: The germline and genes are mouse ones. The read is 1 residue too short to cover the CDR3 end, so that end is filled in from the germline J gene. The chain employs TRBV31 and TRBJ2-3, with 7 bases aligning to TRBD2. CDR1 is GKSSPN, CDR2 SITVG, per germline. Trimming cost V 0 bases and J 6 bases; bases outside gene matches: 3. This CDR3 comprises 13 residues. This chain's CDR3 is CAWSLEGLETLYF. CDR3 DNA, as far as it was read: TGTGCCTGGAGTCTAGAGGGACTGGAAACGCTGTAT.

A note on this clone: Gene names and germline refer to mouse. The missing CDR3 end, 1 residue past where the read stops, is filled in from the germline J gene. The chain is built from TRBV13-1 and TRBJ2-1; perhaps TRBD2 as D (5 bases). CDR1 NSHNY and CDR2 SYGAGN come from the germline V gene. Between the trimmed V and J ends, which lost 3 bases and 3 bases, there was a span of 7 bases. The CDR3 is 13 amino acids. The chain's CDR3 is CASSAGIYAEQFF. The sequenced part of the CDR3 DNA is TGTGCCAGCAGTGCTGGGATCTATGCTGAGCAGTTC.

Comment on this clone: The germline and genes are mouse ones. The read halts 1 residue ahead of the CDR3 end, with the missing end drawn from the germline J gene. V and J are TRBV29 and TRBJ1-4; possible D gene TRBD1, 6 bases. Germline assignment: CDR1 MSHET and CDR2 SYDVDS. The CDR3 extends over 14 amino acids. V lost 5 bases and J 5 bases, leaving 12 bases between the germline ends. The CDR3 loop is CASSPRGQNERLFF. The sequenced part of the CDR3 DNA is TGTGCTAGCAGTCCCCGGGGACAAAACGAAAGATTATTT. Supplemented by reference TRBV29 and TRBJ1-4, the full variable domain reads DMKVTQMPRYLIKRMGENVLLECGQDMSHETMYWYRQDPGLGLQLIYISYDVDSNSEGDIPKGYRVSRKKREHFSLILDSAKTNQTSVYFCASSPRGQNERLFFGHGTKLSVL.

This clone was detected only once. The germline and genes are mouse ones. The read ends 1 residue early relative to the CDR3; the germline J gene fills the gap. The chain links TRBV26 to TRBJ1-1, with D possibly matching TRBD1 (6 bases). CDR3 length equals 14 residues. The V gene's germline CDR1 is KGHPV and CDR2 FQNQEV (reference sequence). The ends were cut back, 3 bases at V and 0 bases at J, with 8 bases in the middle. CDR3 bases read: TGTGCCAGCAGTCTAGAGGGGGCAAACACAGAAGTCTTC. Protein: CASSLEGANTEVF. The full CDR3 sequence reads CASSLEGANTEVFF. Supplemented by reference TRBV26 and TRBJ1-1, the full variable domain reads NSKVIQTPRYLVKGQGQKAKMRCIPEKGHPVVFWYQQNKNNEFKFLINFQNQEVLQQIDMTEKRFSAECPSNSPCSLEIQSSEAGDSALYLCASSLEGANTEVFFGKGTRLTVV.

The sample holds a few counts of this clone. The gene names given are mouse names. Read sequence stops 1 residue before the CDR3 end, and the germline J gene provides the missing end. This chain connects TRBV15 to TRBJ1-1; unclear D gene. Germline loops: CDR1 SGHND, CDR2 FRSKSL. With 0 bases removed from V and 0 bases from J, the gap between germline ends came to 2 bases. This CDR3 comprises 13 residues. CDR3 DNA (partial): TGTGCCAGCAGTTTAGCAGCAAACACAGAAGTCTTC. It encodes CASSLAANTEVF. The complete CDR3 reads CASSLAANTEVFF.

On this clone itself: Gene names denote mouse genes. The read finishes 1 residue shy of the CDR3 end, and the germline J gene is used to complete it. The chain is built from TRBV3 and TRBJ1-2; possibly TRBD1 for D (5 bases). CDR3 size: 13 residues. CDR1 and CDR2 from the germline V gene are SNHLY and FYNGKV (reference sequence). V lost 4 bases and J lost 0, with 6 bases in between. The covered CDR3 bases are TGTGCCAGCAGCTCGACAGCAAACTCCGACTACACC. Protein sequence: CASSSTANSDYT. The entire CDR3 sequence reads CASSSTANSDYTF.

This clone has just a few counts. Germline and genes: mouse. Read sequence stops 1 residue before the CDR3 end, and the germline J gene provides the missing end. V usage is TRBV26 and J usage is TRBJ2-1; 9 bases map to TRBD1. There are 14 residues in the CDR3. Per germline, CDR1 KGHPV and CDR2 FQNQEV (reference sequence). V shed 6 bases, J shed 6 bases, and the junction held 6 bases outside the gene matches. The sequenced CDR3 bases are TGTGCCAGCAGCCTACAGGGGGCAGGTGCTGAGCAGTTC. Residues: CASSLQGAGAEQF. The whole CDR3 is CASSLQGAGAEQFF.

Worth noting for this clone: The genes and germline here are from mouse. The read finishes 1 residue shy of the CDR3 end, and the germline J gene is used to complete it. The chain couples TRBV12-1 to TRBJ1-1; D unresolved. The V gene lost 3 bases and the J gene lost 3 bases, with 7 bases spanning the gap. Germline V lookup: CDR1 SGHSN, CDR2 HYEKVE. The CDR3 totals 12 residues. CDR3 sequence reads: CASSIQYTEVFF. Incomplete CDR3 DNA: TGTGCCAGCTCTATACAATACACAGAAGTCTTC. Supplemented by reference TRBV12-1 and TRBJ1-1, the full variable domain reads DSGVVQSPRHIIKEKGGRSVLTCIPISGHSNVVWYQQTLGKELKFLIQHYEKVERDKGFLPSRFSVQQFDDYHSEMNMSALELEDSAMYFCASSIQYTEVFFGKGTRLTVV.

Note on this clone: All gene names here are mouse names. The read terminates 1 residue before the CDR3 end, so the remaining end is supplied by the germline J gene. The chain employs TRBV13-1 and TRBJ2-7; possible D gene TRBD1, 6 bases. The CDR3 loop spans 12 amino acids. Per the germline V gene, CDR1 is NSHNY and CDR2 is SYGAGN. Trimming shortened V by 2 bases and J by 5 bases, and 8 bases separated the two germline ends. CDR3 bases read: TGTGCCAGCAGTGAACAGGGAAATGAACAGTAC. Its protein product is CASSEQGNEQY. In full, the CDR3 reads CASSEQGNEQYF.

In its sample, this clone ranks as large (0.1 to 1%). Gene names are the mouse ones. Coverage ceases 1 residue before the CDR3 finishes, and the germline J gene fills in the end. This rearrangement joins TRBV20 to TRBJ1-5; perhaps TRBD1 as D (6 bases). The V and J ends lost 0 bases and 6 bases respectively, with 9 bases between them. The CDR3 runs to 13 residues. Germline values: CDR1 GFQATS, CDR2 STVNSAI. CDR3 residues: CGAREQGGQAPLF. The sequenced CDR3 bases are TGTGGTGCTAGGGAACAGGGCGGCCAGGCTCCGCTT.

Note on this clone: Gene names and germline match the mouse. The read terminates 1 residue ahead of where the CDR3 ends, so the germline J gene completes it. The chain is built from TRBV15 and TRBJ2-4; TRBD1 is a possible D gene (6 bases). This CDR3 region has 13 residues. V was trimmed by 6 bases and J by 0 bases, leaving 7 bases between them. The germline V gene has CDR1 SGHND and CDR2 FRSKSL. The chain's CDR3 is CASRDSSQNTLYF. The sequenced part of the CDR3 DNA is TGTGCCAGCAGGGACAGTAGTCAAAACACCTTGTAC.

Comment on this clone: The genes and germline here are from mouse. The read halts 1 residue ahead of the CDR3 end, with the missing end drawn from the germline J gene. The gene calls are TRBV26 and TRBJ1-2, with TRBD1 matching over 9 bases. CDR1 KGHPV and CDR2 FQNQEV come from the germline V gene (reference sequence). CDR3 size: 15 residues. The ends lost 3 bases at V and 2 bases at J; junction bases unmatched: 4. CDR3 DNA, as far as it was read: TGTGCCAGCAGTCTTCTAGGACAGGGGAACTCCGACTACACC. Translating gives CASSLLGQGNSDYT. The full CDR3 protein reads CASSLLGQGNSDYTF.